These 18 T cell receptor beta chains share one sample of origin, sequenced in a study of blood T cell repertoires in COVID-19. This table comes from immunoSEQ multiplex PCR, and its TCRdb copy is limited to in-frame clones, with some not included. The sample lists about 68,000 clones, roughly nine tenths seen once, with roughly 7.3% in the top ten. The source material was peripheral blood. These receptors all come from a man aged 40-50 years with COVID-19, enrolled during active disease.

As DNA, the CDR3 is TGTGCCAGCAGACCCCGGGACAGTAGGGAAAAACTGTTTTTT. Translating it yields CASRPRDSREKLFF. This chain connects TRBV28 to TRBJ1-4; 7 bases agree with TRBD1. Germline V lookup: CDR1 MDHEN, CDR2 SYDVKM. J was trimmed by 8 bases and V by 6 bases; bases with no gene match: 9. This CDR3 comprises 14 residues.

This chain joins TRBV11-2 and TRBJ2-5, with 8 bases aligning to TRBD1. The CDR3 loop spans 15 amino acids. Germline V lookup: CDR1 SGHAT, CDR2 FQNNGV. V lost 1 base, J lost 1 base, and 2 bases stayed unmatched. The CDR3 DNA reads TGTGCCAGCAGCTTAGGGGGGACAGGCCAAGAGACCCAGTACTTC. Protein sequence: CASSLGGTGQETQYF.

The chain carries TRBV19 and TRBJ1-1; no firm D call. Germline values: CDR1 LNHDA, CDR2 SQIVND (reference sequence). The CDR3 covers 13 residues. Trimming pared 4 bases from V and 1 base from J, leaving 7 bases between. This CDR3 is CASSTLGNTEAFF. DNA of the CDR3: TGTGCCAGTAGTACGCTCGGGAACACTGAAGCTTTCTTT.

V gene TRBV6-5 combines with J gene TRBJ2-6; 8 nucleotides agree with TRBD1. V lost 5 bases to trimming and J lost 4 bases; unmatched junction nucleotides: 4. The CDR3 loop spans 15 amino acids. From germline, CDR1 is MNHEY and CDR2 SVGAGI. CDR3 DNA: TGTGCCAGCAGTCGGACAGGGACCGGGGCCAACGTCCTGACTTTC. Amino acid sequence: CASSRTGTGANVLTF.

DNA of the CDR3: TGTGCCAGTAGTATAGCAGGAACAGATACGCAGTATTTT. Amino acids: CASSIAGTDTQYF. V and J are TRBV19 and TRBJ2-3; D gene unclear. CDR1 and CDR2 from the germline V gene are LNHDA and SQIVND (reference sequence). V was pared by 1 base and J by 3 bases, with 5 bases between. The CDR3 totals 13 residues.

A few counts support this clone. This chain uses TRBV5-4 with TRBJ1-2; 7 bases are shared with TRBD1. This CDR3 is 13 amino acids long. CDR1 is SGHNT and CDR2 is YYREEE in the germline V gene (reference sequence). With V trimmed by 4 bases and J by 7 bases, 7 bases remained unmatched. The CDR3 DNA sequence: TGTGCCAGCAGCGTAGGGGGCATCTCTGGCTACACCTTC. Its translation is CASSVGGISGYTF.

The chain is built from TRBV3-1 (or the pseudogene TRBV3-2) and TRBJ2-2; TRBD2 aligns across 7 bases. Trimming removed 3 bases from V and 4 bases from J; junction bases left unmatched: 5. The CDR3 runs 15 residues. The germline CDR1 and CDR2 sequences are LGHDT and YNNKEL (reference sequence). For the CDR3, the DNA is TGTGCCAGCAGCCACGCGGGAGATATCACCGGGGAGCTGTTTTTT. Its translation is CASSHAGDITGELFF.

The V gene is TRBV5-6, the J gene TRBJ2-5; weak D call: TRBD2 (6 bases). Deletions cut 3 bases from V and 5 bases from J, with 14 bases between. The CDR3 is 14 amino acids. Per germline, CDR1 SGHDT and CDR2 YYEEEE. As DNA, the CDR3 is TGTGCCAGCAGCTCACTAGCTAGATGGGAGACCCAGTACTTC. The encoded protein is CASSSLARWETQYF.

The genes are TRBV7-9 and TRBJ2-4; D might be TRBD2 (6 bases). Germline V lookup: CDR1 SEHNR, CDR2 FQNEAQ (reference sequence). The CDR3 extends over 15 amino acids. Trimming left V 5 bases short and J 2 bases short, with 13 bases between. The CDR3 here is CASSAGRVSKNIQYF. The CDR3 coding sequence is TGTGCCAGCAGCGCGGGGCGTGTGTCCAAAAACATTCAGTACTTC.

V usage is TRBV6-5 and J usage is TRBJ2-3, with D maybe TRBD1 (6 bases). Germline V gene sequence: CDR1 MNHEY, CDR2 SVGAGI. The CDR3 loop spans 14 amino acids. V was pared by 6 bases and J by 5 bases, with 15 bases between. The CDR3 nucleotides read TGTGCCAGCAGATCCTCAGGGGTGATAGATACGCAGTATTTT. Amino acid sequence: CASRSSGVIDTQYF.

This clone was counted between two and nine times. The chain carries TRBV12-3 or TRBV12-4 and TRBJ1-2; D call uncertain. With 6 bases removed from V and 5 bases from J, the gap between germline ends came to 7 bases. The CDR3 totals 11 residues. CDR3 nucleotides: TGTGCCAGCAGATTCATTTATGGCTACACCTTC. It encodes CASRFIYGYTF.

In nucleotides, the CDR3 is TGCGCCAGCAGTGCCGGGGTCTCAGAGACCCAGTACTTC. Amino acids: CASSAGVSETQYF. The chain couples TRBV10-2 to TRBJ2-5, with D possibly TRBD2 on 5 matching bases. V lost 4 bases and J lost 4, with 10 bases in between. Germline V lookup: CDR1 WSHSY, CDR2 SAAADI. CDR3 length: 13 amino acids.

The J gene is TRBJ2-5, the V gene TRBV2; 8 bases are a match to TRBD1. Germline assignment: CDR1 SNHLY and CDR2 FYNNEI. The CDR3 sequence is 12 residues long. Trimming at V came to 8 bases and at J to 7 bases, leaving 6 bases not matched to a gene. The CDR3 sequence: CASSTGVRTQYF. CDR3 DNA: TGTGCCAGCTCGACAGGGGTCAGGACCCAGTACTTC. Supplemented by reference TRBV2 and TRBJ2-5, the full variable domain reads EPEVTQTPSHQVTQMGQEVILRCVPISNHLYFYWYRQILGQKVEFLVSFYNNEISEKSEIFDDQFSVERPDGSNFTLKIRSTKLEDSAMYFCASSTGVRTQYFGPGTRLLVL.

The chain carries TRBV27 and TRBJ1-2; D is ambiguous. This CDR3 is built from 13 residues. V was clipped by 5 bases and J by 2 bases, with 9 bases between them. Germline CDR1 reads MNHEY; CDR2 reads SMNVEV (reference sequence). CDR3 coding DNA: TGTGCCAGCAGTCGAGAACTGAACTATGGCTACACCTTC. As protein: CASSRELNYGYTF.

This chain links TRBV9 with TRBJ2-1; TRBD2 matches 14 bases. From germline, CDR1 is SGDLS and CDR2 YYNGEE. With V trimmed by 4 bases and J by 0 bases, 9 bases remained unmatched. The CDR3 has 19 residues. The DNA of the CDR3 is TGTGCCAGCAGCCTCGGGACTAGCGGGGGCTTAAGCTCCTACAATGAGCAGTTCTTC. This sequence encodes CASSLGTSGGLSSYNEQFF.

The chain employs TRBV29-1 and TRBJ2-2, with 7 bases fitting TRBD1. The CDR3 loop spans 14 amino acids. Germline V gene sequence: CDR1 SQVTM, CDR2 ANQGSEA. V was clipped by 6 bases and J by 6 bases; unmatched bases: 10. Here the CDR3 reads CSVRDSLLPGELFF. Written as DNA, the CDR3 is TGCAGCGTCCGGGACAGCCTTTTACCCGGGGAGCTGTTTTTT.

The CDR3 region has the DNA TGTGCCTGGAGTGCCCTACTAGCGGGGGAGCAGTTCTTC. This codes for CAWSALLAGEQFF. This chain uses TRBV30 with TRBJ2-1; 10 nucleotides align to TRBD2. There are 13 residues in the CDR3. CDR1 and CDR2 from the germline V gene are GTSNPN and SVGIG (reference sequence). Germline trimming cut 1 base from V and 10 bases from J; bases unmatched to any gene: 4. The full variable domain, its missing parts supplied by reference TRBV30 and TRBJ2-1, is SQTIHQWPATLVQPVGSPLSLECTVEGTSNPNLYWYRQAAGRGLQLLFYSVGIGQISSEVPQNLSASRPQDRQFILSSKKLLLSDSGFYLCAWSALLAGEQFFGPGTRLTVL.

The chain combines TRBV28 with TRBJ1-5, with TRBD1 matching over 11 bases. The V gene's germline CDR1 is MDHEN and CDR2 SYDVKM. The CDR3 runs to 15 residues. V lost 6 bases, J lost 5 bases, and 6 bases stayed unmatched. The CDR3: CASSRQGQGDQPQHF. The CDR3 region has the DNA TGTGCCAGCAGCCGCCAGGGACAGGGGGATCAGCCCCAGCATTTT.